The 20 T cell receptor beta chains given below trace back to one sample, sequenced in a study of blood T cells in healthy people across ages. A sample-barcoded 5' primer and a J-beta primer mix were used in a second PCR of about 7 to 12 cycles. TCRdb itself ran the 5' RACE reads through MiXCR, one entry per CDR3 protein. Here the sample spans about 1.4 million distinct CDR3 sequences, approximately 59% being singletons. The sample was blood. These receptors originate from a man aged 18 to 35 in good health.

The rearrangement uses TRBV5-1 and TRBJ2-3; 7 positions match TRBD1. CDR3 length: 16 amino acids. CDR1 and CDR2 from the germline V gene are SGHRS and YFSETQ. Trimming took 3 bases from V and 3 from J; bases not matched to a gene: 10. DNA of the CDR3: TGCGCCAGCAGCTCGCGTGGGGACAGCCAAACAGATACGCAGTATTTT. Translating it yields CASSSRGDSQTDTQYF.

The sample holds one count of this clonotype. The rearrangement uses TRBV28 and TRBJ2-5; weak D call: TRBD1 (6 bases). Germline CDR1 is MDHEN and CDR2 is SYDVKM. V shed 2 bases and J shed 11 bases, with 21 bases lying between them. The CDR3 loop spans 15 amino acids. CDR3 in DNA: TGTGCCAGCAGTTTAGGCGCAGTTAGGGACAATGAGCAGTACTTC. It is translated as CASSLGAVRDNEQYF.

V usage is TRBV7-2 and J usage is TRBJ2-1; 8 nucleotides match TRBD2. Per the germline V gene, CDR1 is SGHTA and CDR2 is FQGNSA. The J segment lost 1 base and the V segment lost 2 bases, leaving 7 bases of the junction unmatched. This CDR3 comprises 17 residues. Written as DNA, the CDR3 is TGTGCCAGCAGCTTATGGGGCGGGGGGAGGTCCTACAATGAGCAGTTCTTC. It is translated as CASSLWGGGRSYNEQFF.

The table lists this clonotype with a few counts. This sequence joins TRBV4-3 and TRBJ2-7, with 11 bases aligning to TRBD2. After removal of 0 bases from V and 0 bases from J, the junction contained 10 bases not matched to a gene. The germline CDR1 and CDR2 sequences are LGHNA and YSLEER. The CDR3 spans 19 residues. The CDR3 spells CASSQEGLAGGLSSYEQYF. CDR3 coding DNA: TGCGCCAGCAGCCAAGAGGGTCTAGCGGGGGGTCTAAGCTCCTACGAGCAGTACTTC.

The V gene is TRBV4-1, the J gene TRBJ2-2; 7 nucleotides line up with TRBD1. The CDR3 spans 17 residues. J was trimmed by 7 bases and V by 1 base; bases with no gene match: 12. The germline gives CDR1 MGHRA, CDR2 YSYEKL. Written as DNA, the CDR3 is TGCGCCAGCAGCCAAGGGGGCAGGGGGTGGAAATACGGGGAGCTGTTTTTT. This sequence encodes CASSQGGRGWKYGELFF.

V gene TRBV5-1 combines with J gene TRBJ2-7, with D possibly TRBD2 on 6 matching bases. Germline CDR1 reads SGHRS; CDR2 reads YFSETQ. The CDR3 has 15 residues. V was clipped by 4 bases and J by 2 bases, with 16 bases between them. The CDR3 loop is CASSPGDYRTYEQYF. DNA for the CDR3: TGCGCCAGCAGCCCGGGAGACTATAGAACCTACGAGCAGTACTTC.

This clonotype has just a few counts. J is TRBJ2-7 and V is TRBV20-1; no firm D call. Looked up from germline, CDR1 is DFQATT and CDR2 is SNEGSKA (reference sequence). The CDR3 covers 12 residues. The V end lost 6 bases, the J end lost 3 bases, and 12 bases lay between the germline ends. The CDR3 DNA follows: TGCAGTGCCCAGACACTAAACTACGAGCAGTACTTC. Its protein product is CSAQTLNYEQYF.

The gene calls are TRBV7-9 and TRBJ2-3; 11 bases fit TRBD1. V was clipped by 4 bases and J by 5 bases; unmatched bases: 8. The CDR3 totals 16 residues. CDR1 is SEHNR, CDR2 FQNEAQ, per germline (reference sequence). This CDR3 is CASSSTGTGGLDTQYF. The CDR3 DNA sequence: TGTGCCAGCAGCTCTACCGGGACAGGGGGTTTAGATACGCAGTATTTT.

V usage is TRBV7-8 and J usage is TRBJ1-2, with D hard to call. The V end lost 1 base, the J end lost 8 bases, and 8 bases lay between the germline ends. The germline V gene encodes CDR1 SGHVS and CDR2 FQNEAQ. The CDR3 contains 12 residues. The CDR3 DNA follows: TGTGCCAGCAGCTTAGGGATCGAGGGCTACACCTTC. Encoded protein: CASSLGIEGYTF.

Regarding this clonotype: One junction end does not reproduce the germline sequence, and a read error may be involved. V and J are TRBV20-1 and TRBJ1-2; unclear D gene. This CDR3 has 11 residues. CDR1 is DFQATT, CDR2 SNEGSKA, per germline (reference sequence). CDR3 DNA: TGCAGTGTTAGATCGGGAGGTGGCTACACCTTC. It encodes CSVRSGGGYTF.

This chain connects TRBV4-3 to TRBJ2-3; D may be TRBD1 (5 bases). Per the germline V gene, CDR1 is LGHNA and CDR2 is YSLEER. Trimming took 1 base from V and 11 from J, leaving 19 bases between them. The length of the CDR3 is 15 residues. CDR3 amino acids: CASSQGAGISRGQYF. The DNA of the CDR3 is TGCGCCAGCAGCCAAGGGGCAGGCATTAGTAGGGGGCAGTATTTT.

This clonotype has more than one count but fewer than ten. This chain joins TRBV29-1 and TRBJ2-3; a weak D match, TRBD1 (6 bases). Germline loops: CDR1 SQVTM, CDR2 ANQGSEA. This CDR3 is built from 14 residues. Trimming shortened V by 0 bases and J by 9 bases, and 16 bases separated the two germline ends. The CDR3: CSVEDRTDPGTQYF. As DNA, the CDR3 is TGCAGCGTTGAAGACAGGACAGACCCGGGGACGCAGTATTTT.

The V call is TRBV9, the J call TRBJ2-3; D remains unclear. The CDR3 has 12 amino acids. V was cut by 4 bases and J by 5 bases, with 8 bases left in between. CDR1 is SGDLS, CDR2 YYNGEE, per germline. CDR3 region: CASSSYKDTQYF. The DNA of the CDR3 is TGTGCCAGCAGCTCATACAAAGATACGCAGTATTTT.

This clonotype was found a few times. The chain employs TRBV5-1 and TRBJ2-1, with TRBD2 matching 14 bases. The CDR3 is 20 residues long. V trimming: 2 bases; J trimming: 4 bases; junction bases outside the gene matches: 14. Per germline, CDR1 SGHRS and CDR2 YFSETQ. CDR3 residues: CASSFPTRWTSGRLYNEQFF. The CDR3 DNA reads as TGCGCCAGCAGCTTCCCAACACGATGGACTAGCGGGAGGCTATACAATGAGCAGTTCTTC.

With regard to this clonotype: An end of the junction differs from the germline gene, which may be a read error. The chain combines TRBV6-6 with TRBJ1-2; D is undetermined. In germline, CDR1 is MNHNY, CDR2 SVGAGI (reference sequence). The CDR3 length is 13 residues. The DNA for the CDR3 is TGTGCCAGCAGTTACGGGTCCATCTATGGCCACACCTTC. Translated, it gives CASSYGSIYGHTF.

The V call is TRBV27, the J call TRBJ2-1; 10 bases are shared with TRBD2. The CDR3 is made up of 15 amino acids. The trim removed 3 bases at V and 6 bases at J, leaving 5 bases unmatched. Germline CDR1 MNHEY, CDR2 SMNVEV (reference sequence). In DNA form, the CDR3 reads TGTGCCAGCAGTTTTTCCCTAGCGGGAGTCAATGAGCAGTTCTTC. Translation gives CASSFSLAGVNEQFF.

The gene calls are TRBV15 and TRBJ2-5; D gene ambiguous. Germline V lookup: CDR1 LNHNV, CDR2 YYDKDF (reference sequence). Trimming took 3 bases from V and 4 from J, leaving 15 bases between them. The CDR3 covers 15 residues. This CDR3 reads CATSSEVGSGETQYF. CDR3 nucleotide sequence: TGTGCCACCAGCAGTGAAGTAGGGTCGGGAGAGACCCAGTACTTC.

The rearrangement joins TRBV29-1 to TRBJ2-3; the match to TRBD1 covers 8 bases. CDR1 is SQVTM and CDR2 is ANQGSEA in the germline V gene. The CDR3 spans 14 residues. J was trimmed by 5 bases and V by 7 bases; bases with no gene match: 11. The CDR3 loop is CSATGQGGRDTQYF. CDR3 nucleotides: TGCAGCGCAACCGGACAGGGAGGTAGAGATACGCAGTATTTT.

The rearrangement joins TRBV5-1 to TRBJ1-2; 9 bases agree with TRBD1. Per germline, CDR1 SGHRS and CDR2 YFSETQ. This CDR3 contains 13 residues. Germline trimming cut 4 bases from V and 11 bases from J; bases unmatched to any gene: 9. DNA of the CDR3: TGCGCCAGCAGCAACGCGGGGACAGGGCCGTACACCTTC. Protein sequence: CASSNAGTGPYTF.

This clonotype was picked up a small number of times. This chain joins TRBV28 and TRBJ2-3, with D perhaps TRBD1 or TRBD2 (5 bases each). CDR1 is MDHEN, CDR2 SYDVKM, per germline. The ends were cut back, 2 bases at V and 3 bases at J, with 18 bases in the middle. There are 17 residues in the CDR3. This CDR3 is CASSLGGRWTSTDTQYF. The CDR3 DNA follows: TGTGCCAGCAGTTTAGGGGGTAGGTGGACTTCAACAGATACGCAGTATTTT.